These 10 T cell receptor beta chains were sequenced from one sample in a study of T-cell memory formation after mild COVID-19. TCRdb fed the 5' RACE reads into MiXCR, producing one record per CDR3 protein. The sample yields tens of thousands of distinct CDR3 sequences, 25% to 30% seen once. The sample consisted of PBMCs or a T cell subset sorted from them (not recorded which). Every receptor here comes from a man aged 18-30 years who had mild COVID-19 (a few samples of this study predate the infection). Cell type and time point are not known.

This sequence joins TRBV29-1 and TRBJ2-1; D is perhaps TRBD1 (5 bases). Between the trimmed V and J ends, which lost 6 bases and 5 bases, there was a span of 8 bases. Germline lookup yields CDR1 SQVTM and CDR2 ANQGSEA. The CDR3 consists of 11 residues. The CDR3 region has the DNA TGCAGCGTCACGACAGACAATGAGCAGTTCTTC. Residues: CSVTTDNEQFF.

This clonotype has just a few counts. The V and J genes are TRBV10-3 and TRBJ1-5, with D possibly being TRBD1 (6 bases). The V gene lost 9 bases and the J gene lost 0 bases, with 15 bases spanning the gap. CDR3 length equals 15 residues. CDR1 is ENHRY, CDR2 SYGVKD, per germline. CDR3 sequence (DNA): TGTGCCATAGGGGGTTATCTGGGTAGCAATCAGCCCCAGCATTTT. Amino acids: CAIGGYLGSNQPQHF.

In this sample, this clonotype turned up a few times. J is TRBJ2-3 and V is TRBV7-9, with D perhaps TRBD1 (7 bases). Trimming shortened V by 9 bases and J by 2 bases, and 18 bases separated the two germline ends. Germline loops: CDR1 SEHNR, CDR2 FQNEAQ (reference sequence). This CDR3 comprises 15 residues. The CDR3 protein is CASWGRGQTTDTQYF. In DNA, the CDR3 is TGTGCCAGTTGGGGGCGGGGACAGACCACAGATACGCAGTATTTT. The entire variable domain, with the rest obtained from reference TRBV7-9 and TRBJ2-3, is as follows: DTGVSQNPRHKITKRGQNVTFRCDPISEHNRLYWYRQTLGQGPEFLTYFQNEAQLEKSRLLSDRFSAERPKGSFSTLEIQRTEQGDSAMYLCASWGRGQTTDTQYFGPGTRLTVL.

The chain links TRBV29-1 to TRBJ2-5, with D perhaps TRBD2 (6 bases). This CDR3 region has 12 residues. The germline gives CDR1 SQVTM, CDR2 ANQGSEA. The V gene lost 3 bases and the J gene lost 2 bases, with 7 bases spanning the gap. The CDR3 region has the DNA TGCAGCGTTGATCTAGCGCAAGAGACCCAGTACTTC. Amino acids: CSVDLAQETQYF.

In this sample, this clonotype turned up a few times. This chain uses TRBV6-2 or TRBV6-3 with TRBJ2-3; 9 bases agree with TRBD2. This CDR3 region has 18 residues. Germline V lookup: CDR1 MNHEY, CDR2 SVGEGT. V trimming: 0 bases; J trimming: 4 bases; junction bases outside the gene matches: 11. The CDR3 here is CASSYSISGLAPSDTQYF. The CDR3 DNA reads TGTGCCAGCAGTTACTCGATCTCCGGACTAGCGCCGTCAGATACGCAGTATTTT.

The chain couples TRBV7-9 to TRBJ2-7; weak D call: TRBD1 (5 bases). Trimming pared 3 bases from V and 7 bases from J, leaving 16 bases between. Germline CDR1 SEHNR, CDR2 FQNEAQ (reference sequence). The CDR3 totals 14 residues. The CDR3 sequence is CASSLPDIPPEQYF. The CDR3 region has the DNA TGTGCCAGCAGCTTGCCGGACATTCCCCCGGAGCAGTACTTC. Full variable domain (remainder filled in from reference TRBV7-9 and TRBJ2-7): DTGVSQNPRHKITKRGQNVTFRCDPISEHNRLYWYRQTLGQGPEFLTYFQNEAQLEKSRLLSDRFSAERPKGSFSTLEIQRTEQGDSAMYLCASSLPDIPPEQYFGPGTRLTVT.

This clonotype has more than one count but fewer than ten. The gene calls are TRBV27 and TRBJ2-1, with 11 nucleotides matching TRBD2. V lost 6 bases, J lost 4 bases, and 5 bases stayed unmatched. Germline V gives CDR1 MNHEY, CDR2 SMNVEV (reference sequence). This CDR3 has 15 residues. The CDR3 protein is CASRRSSGGYNEQFF. The DNA of the CDR3 is TGTGCCAGCAGAAGGTCTAGCGGGGGGTACAATGAGCAGTTCTTC.

This rearrangement joins TRBV4-3 to TRBJ2-3, with a weak D call TRBD2 (5 bases). CDR3 length equals 14 residues. In germline, CDR1 is LGHNA, CDR2 YSLEER. V dropped 0 bases and J dropped 8 bases, with 12 bases sitting between them. CDR3 in DNA: TGCGCCAGCAGCCAAGACGGGAAGTCTACTACGCAGTATTTT. Translating gives CASSQDGKSTTQYF.

J is TRBJ2-3 and V is TRBV6-1; 10 nucleotides match TRBD1. V lost 6 bases, J lost 3 bases, and 6 bases stayed unmatched. In germline, CDR1 is MNHNS, CDR2 SASEGT. This CDR3 has 15 residues. In DNA form, the CDR3 reads TGTGCCAGCAGGATGACAGGGGGCAGGACAGATACGCAGTATTTT. This encodes CASRMTGGRTDTQYF.

This clonotype was detected only a few times. V gene TRBV5-1 combines with J gene TRBJ2-3, with 9 bases aligning to TRBD1. The J segment lost 2 bases and the V segment lost 0 bases, leaving 7 bases of the junction unmatched. The CDR3 consists of 17 residues. Germline-derived CDR1 and CDR2 are SGHRS and YFSETQ. The CDR3 sequence is CASSLGGQGHTTDTQYF. CDR3 coding DNA: TGCGCCAGCAGCTTGGGGGGACAGGGACATACCACAGATACGCAGTATTTT.